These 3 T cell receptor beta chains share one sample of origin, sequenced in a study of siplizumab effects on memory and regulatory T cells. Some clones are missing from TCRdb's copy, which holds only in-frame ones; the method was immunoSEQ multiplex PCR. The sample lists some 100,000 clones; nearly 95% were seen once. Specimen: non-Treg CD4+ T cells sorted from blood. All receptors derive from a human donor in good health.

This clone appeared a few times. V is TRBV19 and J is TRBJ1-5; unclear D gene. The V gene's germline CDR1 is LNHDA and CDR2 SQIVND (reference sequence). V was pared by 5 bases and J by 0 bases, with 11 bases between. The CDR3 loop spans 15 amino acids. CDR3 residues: CASSRQDLSNQPQHF. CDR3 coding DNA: TGTGCCAGTAGTCGGCAGGACCTTAGCAATCAGCCCCAGCATTTT.

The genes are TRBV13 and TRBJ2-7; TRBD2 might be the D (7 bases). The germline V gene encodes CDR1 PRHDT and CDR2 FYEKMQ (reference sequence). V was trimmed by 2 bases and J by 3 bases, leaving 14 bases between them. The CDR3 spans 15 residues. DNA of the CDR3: TGTGCCAGCAGCTTAAAGGTGGGAGGGGGCTACGAGCAGTACTTC. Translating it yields CASSLKVGGGYEQYF.

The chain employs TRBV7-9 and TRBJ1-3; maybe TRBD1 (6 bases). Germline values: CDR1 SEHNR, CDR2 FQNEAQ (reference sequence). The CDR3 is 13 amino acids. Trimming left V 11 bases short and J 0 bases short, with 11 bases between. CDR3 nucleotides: TGTGCCGTAGGGGGGTCCTCTGGAAACACCATATATTTT. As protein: CAVGGSSGNTIYF.